A selection of T cell receptor beta chains follows, all from one sample in a study of blood T cell repertoires in COVID-19. Method: immunoSEQ multiplex PCR; TCRdb's copy keeps in-frame clones and lacks some. Of 150,000 to 200,000 clones detected, roughly nine tenths appear once; the ten largest clones hold around 6.5%. Sequenced sample: peripheral blood. The receptors here all came from a woman over 75 in a cohort sampled during active or convalescent COVID-19. Both conserved end residues are part of each CDR3. Fields, in order: CDR3 length, J gene, clone size, D gene, V gene, CDR3 DNA, CDR3 protein. D genes are given only for firm matches. Clone size is stated in some rows and not others, as once, few, many or a class when expanded.

length: 14
J: TRBJ1-3
size: few
D: .
V: TRBV18
DNA: TGTGCCAGCTCACCACAGGAGTCTGGAAACACCATATATTTT
CDR3: CASSPQESGNTIYF

length: 12
J: TRBJ1-1
size: once
D: .
V: TRBV12-3/TRBV12-4
DNA: TGTGCCAGCAGTGTGGGGGGGACTGAAGCTTTCTTT
CDR3: CASSVGGTEAFF

length: 19
J: TRBJ2-3
size: .
D: TRBD2
V: TRBV19
DNA: TGTGCCAGTAGTATCAGTAGCGGGAGGGCCGCCGTTCGCACAGATACGCAGTATTTT
CDR3: CASSISSGRAAVRTDTQYF

length: 15
J: TRBJ2-1
size: .
D: TRBD1
V: TRBV18
DNA: TGTGCCAGCTCACCTGCCGGGACAGGAGTCCATGAGCAGTTCTTC
CDR3: CASSPAGTGVHEQFF

length: 15
J: TRBJ2-1
size: once
D: TRBD2
V: TRBV9
DNA: TGTGCCAGCAGCGTAGCGGGAGGGCCTCGTACTGAGCAGTTCTTC
CDR3: CASSVAGGPRTEQFF

length: 15
J: TRBJ1-3
size: .
D: .
V: TRBV5-1
DNA: TGCGCCAGCAGGGAAAGGACTACATCTGGAAACACCATATATTTT
CDR3: CASRERTTSGNTIYF

length: 16
J: TRBJ2-3
size: .
D: TRBD2
V: TRBV11-2
DNA: TGTGCCAGCAGTTCAGCCGGGACTAACACCCTGGGAGCGCAGTATTTT
CDR3: CASSSAGTNTLGAQYF

length: 13
J: TRBJ2-3
size: .
D: .
V: TRBV29-1
DNA: TGCAGCGTTAGCCCCCCCGTACTCGATACGCAGTATTTT
CDR3: CSVSPPVLDTQYF

length: 15
J: TRBJ2-1
size: .
D: TRBD2
V: TRBV27
DNA: TGTGCCAGCAGTTTTTGGCGGGAGGGCGTTTCTGAGCAGTTCTTC
CDR3: CASSFWREGVSEQFF

length: 14
J: TRBJ2-1
size: once
D: .
V: TRBV6-4
DNA: TGTGCCAGCAGCCCCCGGGGGGCGGACAATGAGCAGTTCTTC
CDR3: CASSPRGADNEQFF